These 8 T cell receptor beta chains share one sample of origin, sequenced in a study of metastatic and nonmetastatic thyroid tumors. Using MiXCR, TCRdb re-called clones from the PCR reads. The sample has about 27,000 clones; over 15% are singletons. Thyroid surgery had not been preceded by any treatment in any patient. The material sequenced was blood. The receptors originated from a male donor with papillary thyroid cancer or a benign thyroid nodule (not recorded which). Some clones in this sample may be carry-over from other donors' samples.

This clone was counted only a few times. The sample carries other DNA sequences with the same CDR3. The chain couples TRBV11-2 to TRBJ2-7; TRBD2 is a possible D gene (6 bases). The germline V gene has CDR1 SGHAT and CDR2 FQNNGV. V was shortened by 3 bases and J by 5 bases, with 29 bases between the two germline ends. There are 19 residues in the CDR3. The DNA for the CDR3 is TGTGCCAGCAGCTTGGGCGGGCTAGCTGATCCTTTTTGGGGGGACGAGCAGTACTTC. As protein: CASSLGGLADPFWGDEQYF.

This clone occurred many times. The chain uses TRBV10-1 and TRBJ1-1; a possible D gene is TRBD1 (6 bases). The CDR3 totals 14 residues. V was pared by 2 bases and J by 3 bases, with 10 bases between. CDR1 is WNHNN, CDR2 SYGVQD, per germline (reference sequence). The CDR3 DNA is TGCGCCAGCAGTGAGGGTCCAGGGGACACTGAAGCTTTCTTT. Protein: CASSEGPGDTEAFF.

This clone is termed medium-sized. The gene calls are TRBV27 and TRBJ2-7; D uncertain. Germline V CDR1 and CDR2: MNHEY, SMNVEV (reference sequence). This CDR3 is 12 amino acids long. The V end was cut by 2 bases, the J end by 3 bases, with 5 bases between. The CDR3 region is CASSLGGYEQYF. As DNA, the CDR3 is TGTGCCAGCAGTTTAGGCGGCTACGAGCAGTACTTC.

V and J are TRBV11-1 and TRBJ1-1; D is uncertain. The CDR3 extends over 16 amino acids. Trimming shortened V by 3 bases and J by 1 base, and 15 bases separated the two germline ends. From germline, CDR1 is SGHAT and CDR2 FQDESV (reference sequence). The CDR3 region is CASSLGSASWNTEAFF. The CDR3 DNA follows: TGTGCCAGCAGCTTGGGAAGCGCCTCATGGAACACTGAAGCTTTCTTT.

This clone was counted many times. The J gene is TRBJ1-5, the V gene TRBV6-5; perhaps TRBD1 as D (5 bases). In germline, CDR1 is MNHEY, CDR2 SVGAGI. The CDR3 totals 15 residues. Between the trimmed V and J ends, which lost 1 base and 5 bases, there was a span of 12 bases. The CDR3 DNA follows: TGTGCCAGCAGTTACTACATGGGGCATCATCAGCCCCAGCATTTT. This translates into CASSYYMGHHQPQHF.

In its sample, this clone was seen many times. The chain links TRBV29-1 to TRBJ2-5, with 7 bases matching TRBD1. The V gene's germline CDR1 is SQVTM and CDR2 ANQGSEA. V lost 2 bases, J lost 5 bases, and 5 bases stayed unmatched. The length of the CDR3 is 13 residues. The CDR3 DNA follows: TGCAGCGTTGAAACAGGGGTCGAGGAGACCCAGTACTTC. Protein product: CSVETGVEETQYF.

This clone has ten or more counts. V and J are TRBV7-6 and TRBJ1-2; 8 nucleotides align to TRBD1. This CDR3 is built from 15 residues. Germline V lookup: CDR1 SGHVS, CDR2 FNYEAQ. With 4 bases clipped from V and 2 bases from J, the junction kept 6 bases outside the gene matches. CDR3 in DNA: TGTGCCAGCAGCTCACTTTACAGGGGGAACTATGGCTACACCTTC. Amino acid sequence: CASSSLYRGNYGYTF.

This clone appeared many times. The chain is built from TRBV2 and TRBJ1-1; D is perhaps TRBD1 (6 bases). Trimming removed 2 bases at V and 10 bases at J, with 14 bases between. Germline V gene data show CDR1 as SNHLY and CDR2 as FYNNEI. The CDR3 has 13 amino acids. The DNA of the CDR3 is TGTGCCAGCAGTGAATCAGGGGCAGTCGGAGCTTTCTTT. Translated: CASSESGAVGAFF.